This is a list of T cell receptor beta chains from one sample in a study of T cell responses to AZD1222 COVID-19 vaccine. This table comes from immunoSEQ multiplex PCR, and its TCRdb copy is limited to in-frame clones, with some not included. The profile shows some 110,000 clones, roughly nine tenths of them singletons. The sample consisted of peripheral blood, taken 28 days after the second AZD1222 dose. The receptors originated from an adult who received the AZD1222 COVID-19 vaccine. CDR3s include the opening cysteine and the closing phenylalanine or tryptophan. The D gene is left open where the match is weak. Not every row has a clone size; where given, it reads once, few, many or a size class.

size | D | J | V | DNA | CDR3
NA | NA | TRBJ2-6 | TRBV5-1 | TGCGCCAGCAGCTTGTCCATAACAGGGGCCAACGTCCTGACTTTC | CASSLSITGANVLTF
once | NA | TRBJ2-2 | TRBV28 | TGTGCCAGCAGTTCGCTGAACACCGGGGAGCTGTTTTTT | CASSSLNTGELFF
NA | NA | TRBJ2-3 | TRBV18 | TGTGCCAGCTCACCAAGGGGCGGTGGTACAGATACGCAGTATTTT | CASSPRGGGTDTQYF
NA | NA | TRBJ1-3 | TRBV5-1 | TGCGCCAGCACAGGGAGCGTCTCTGGAAACACCATATATTTT | CASTGSVSGNTIYF
NA | TRBD1 | TRBJ2-5 | TRBV5-1 | TGCGCCAGCAGCTCCCGGACAGGCCAAGAGACCCAGTACTTC | CASSSRTGQETQYF
NA | NA | TRBJ2-1 | TRBV28 | TGTGCCAGCAGAGCTCCTTTTGACTACAATGAGCAGTTCTTC | CASRAPFDYNEQFF
once | NA | TRBJ1-2 | TRBV27 | TGTGCCAGCAGTTTTAATGCCGCCAGGGATGGCTACACCTTC | CASSFNAARDGYTF
NA | NA | TRBJ1-3 | TRBV5-4 | TGTGCCAGCAGCTTTCGGGAGCAGGGAAACACCATATATTTT | CASSFREQGNTIYF
NA | NA | TRBJ2-7 | TRBV6-5 | TGTGCCAGCAGTTACGGCCCGGGCATTTCCTACGAGCAGTACTTC | CASSYGPGISYEQYF
NA | NA | TRBJ2-2 | TRBV9 | TGTGCCAGCAGCCAAAGGCTCACCGGGGAGCTGTTTTTT | CASSQRLTGELFF
few | TRBD2 | TRBJ2-3 | TRBV6-4 | TGTGCCAGCAGTGACTCGGCGGGAGGTCATGATACGCAGTATTTT | CASSDSAGGHDTQYF
NA | TRBD1 | TRBJ1-5 | TRBV20-1 | TGCAGTGCTAGTCTCGGACAGGGTTTCAATCAGCCCCAGCATTTT | CSASLGQGFNQPQHF
NA | TRBD1 | TRBJ1-1 | TRBV5-1 | TGCGCCAGCAGCTTGGGACAGGGGGAAATGAACACTGAAGCTTTCTTT | CASSLGQGEMNTEAFF
once | NA | TRBJ1-2 | TRBV7-2 | TGTGCCAGCAGAACAGGCCATGGCTACACCTTC | CASRTGHGYTF
NA | TRBD1 | TRBJ2-7 | TRBV27 | TGTGCCAGCAGTTTATCACCCGGGACAGGGTACTCCGAGCAGTACTTC | CASSLSPGTGYSEQYF
NA | NA | TRBJ2-5 | TRBV18 | TGTGCCAGCTCACCAAGGAGGGGATGGGAAGAGACCCAGTACTTC | CASSPRRGWEETQYF
NA | NA | TRBJ2-3 | TRBV5-4 | TGTGCCAGCAGCTCTACTTTGGGGGATACGCAGTATTTT | CASSSTLGDTQYF
NA | NA | TRBJ2-7 | TRBV19 | TGTGCCAGTAGTTTGAGCGGAACTACCTACGAGCAGTACTTC | CASSLSGTTYEQYF
NA | TRBD2 | TRBJ2-7 | TRBV7-9 | TGTGCCAGCAGCTCCGGACTAGCGAAACCCTACGAGCAGTACTTC | CASSSGLAKPYEQYF
NA | NA | TRBJ2-3 | TRBV27 | TGTGCCAGCAGTTTATGGGGAAGCACAGATACGCAGTATTTT | CASSLWGSTDTQYF
once | TRBD2 | TRBJ2-2 | TRBV6-1 | TGTGCCAGCAGTGAACAGCCCCTAGCGGGAGCTTTGTCCGGGGAGCTGTTTTTT | CASSEQPLAGALSGELFF
once | NA | TRBJ1-3 | TRBV10-2 | TGCGCCAGCAGGGTGGAGGGCTCTGGAAACACCATATATTTT | CASRVEGSGNTIYF
NA | TRBD2 | TRBJ2-2 | TRBV7-8 | TGTGCCAGCAGCGTACTAGCGGGAAGGGAGCTGTTTTTT | CASSVLAGRELFF
once | TRBD1 | TRBJ2-7 | TRBV6-2/TRBV6-3 | TGTGCCAGCAGTTACTCGGACAGGGTCCTCTACGAGCAGTACTTC | CASSYSDRVLYEQYF
NA | TRBD2 | TRBJ2-7 | TRBV7-2 | TGTGCCAGCAGTCAACTAGCGGGAGGCCTGACCTACGAGCAGTACTTC | CASSQLAGGLTYEQYF
NA | NA | TRBJ2-4 | TRBV28 | TGTGCCAGCAGTTTTTTAGCGCCAGGGGGGGCCAAAAACATTCAGTACTTC | CASSFLAPGGAKNIQYF
NA | NA | TRBJ1-6 | TRBV6-1 | TGTGCCAGCAGTGAGATTTGGGGGACGAGTTCACCCCTCCACTTT | CASSEIWGTSSPLHF
NA | NA | TRBJ1-5 | TRBV19 | TGTGCCAGTAGTATCCTTCAGGGGATTGGGAATCAGCCCCAGCATTTT | CASSILQGIGNQPQHF
NA | TRBD1 | TRBJ1-2 | TRBV27 | TGTGCCAGCAGTCTCTTCTCGGACAGGCCCCATAGTGGCTACACCTTC | CASSLFSDRPHSGYTF
few | TRBD2 | TRBJ2-7 | TRBV6-5 | TGTGCCAGCAGTTCGGACGGGGGGGCATCCGAGCAGTACTTC | CASSSDGGASEQYF
NA | NA | TRBJ2-6 | TRBV3-1/TRBV3-2 | TGTGCCAGCAGCCAAGATAATTTCAGGGTAACTTTTTCTGGGGCCAACGTCCTGACTTTC | CASSQDNFRVTFSGANVLTF
few | NA | TRBJ1-1 | TRBV28 | TGTGCCAGCAGTTTACTGCGGATTAACACTGAAGCTTTCTTT | CASSLLRINTEAFF
few | NA | TRBJ1-1 | TRBV9 | TGTGCCAGCAGCGTCACAGCTAACACTGAAGCTTTCTTT | CASSVTANTEAFF
NA | NA | TRBJ1-5 | TRBV5-1 | TGCGCCAGCAGCTTAGATCAGAATCAGCCCCAGCATTTT | CASSLDQNQPQHF
NA | TRBD1 | TRBJ1-1 | TRBV29-1 | TGCAGCGCTCGACAGGGGTGGGGGATGAACACTGAAGCTTTCTTT | CSARQGWGMNTEAFF
NA | TRBD2 | TRBJ2-1 | TRBV7-3 | TGTGCCAGCAGCTTAACGCGGACTAGCGTTCATGAGCAGTTCTTC | CASSLTRTSVHEQFF
NA | TRBD2 | TRBJ2-3 | TRBV27 | TGTGCCAGCGTTCCTGGACGGGACTATAGCACAGATACGCAGTATTTT | CASVPGRDYSTDTQYF